These 2 T cell receptor beta chains were sequenced from one sample in a study of control samples from healthy donors and cancer patients. The data were produced by immunoSEQ multiplex PCR, yet TCRdb's version contains in-frame clones alone and is incomplete. The sample holds about 150,000 clones; 90% to 95% are singletons and the top ten take 8.5%. The specimen was blood. Receptors were obtained from a woman between 35 and 50 years old in good health.

The gene calls are TRBV7-2 and TRBJ2-7; 10 nucleotides agree with TRBD1. V trimming: 4 bases; J trimming: 1 base; junction bases outside the gene matches: 10. CDR1 is SGHTA and CDR2 is FQGNSA in the germline V gene. The CDR3 consists of 17 residues. Here the CDR3 reads CASSSERTGGISYEQYF. CDR3 in DNA: TGTGCCAGCAGCTCCGAGCGGACAGGGGGAATTTCCTACGAGCAGTACTTC.

The rearrangement links TRBV5-6 to TRBJ2-1, with TRBD2 identical over 11 bases. Germline-derived CDR1 and CDR2 are SGHDT and YYEEEE. J lost 10 bases, V lost 4 bases, and 13 bases had no gene match. CDR3 length equals 16 residues. CDR3 loop: CASSPGTSGSRGEQFF. The CDR3, as DNA: TGTGCCAGCAGCCCAGGGACTAGCGGTTCAAGGGGAGAGCAGTTCTTC.